Included here is one TCR beta chain sequence, with context. Its antigen has not been determined. Base-call qualities are not available, and no considerably larger clone is one nucleotide away. The immunoSEQ hsTCRB v3.0 assay was used at survey level resolution to sequence the TRB variable region. A depth of roughly 35,000-55,000 T-cell genomes per sample was targeted for TRB sequencing. Pooled TRB libraries were sequenced on an Illumina MiSeq with a v3 150-cycle kit. The original methods were these. Analysis of repertoires was carried out in R inside a reproducible Nextflow workflow spanning QC, data transformation and analysis. LymphoSeq2, an R package for exploring AIRR-Seq data, was used to implement custom analyses. A few samples yielding fewer than 5000 total TRB sequences were excluded, leaving 150 to 200 analyzed HIV repertoires. Among the 180 to 200 HIV repertoires that were kept, some 61 were collected before ART initiation and roughly 130 were collected after ART initiation. Repertoires were downsampled to 5000 TRB nucleotide sequences, and summary statistics were averaged over 100 downsampling iterations. TRB sequences were retained for analysis only if CDR3 regions of at least seven amino acids were present. A Shannon entropy-derived clonality score and the Gini coefficient were used to measure diversity. In the repertoire networks, any two of the top 5000 CDR3 amino acid sequences were connected whenever the two sequences differed by an edit distance of one. GLIPH2 predicted antigen specificity groups and MHC restriction for TRB CDR3 amino acid sequences. To flag known CMV, EBV, HIV or tissue antigen associations, CDR3 amino acid sequences were matched against VDJdb and McPAS-TCR. Pre-ART, post-ART and control groups were compared with Wilcoxon signed-rank tests and Holm-Bonferroni correction. TCRdb stores this immuneACCESS table with in-frame sequences only. Part of the clones is absent; in the studies checked, under half of the shortfall reflects unresolved V genes, and no reason is known for the rest. That table furnishes V, J and clone size, whereas the DNA furnished D and trimming. The sample has about 17,000 clones on record, 60% to 85% of them singletons. The ten largest clones add up to roughly a tenth of the sample.

These data belong to a study of long-term antiretroviral therapy in people with HIV (dated 2022 in TCRdb). Notes on the research overall: The earliest samples were collected roughly a decade before the 2015 WHO recommendation for immediate ART, at a time when ART was usually postponed until CD4 counts fell. A retrospective serial study tested whether ART initiation and durable HIV suppression were associated with changes in peripheral blood TRB repertoire composition and diversity. From fewer than 35 adults with confirmed HIV infection, the cohort provided under 200 cryopreserved PBMC samples, gathered serially across a mean of about 6 years (range 1-12). Of the 30 participants with HIV, about a dozen were female. No cross-contamination during QIAcube processing was shown when test extractions of a monoclonal T-cell line were performed alongside over 25 polyclonal samples.

Taken from cysteine to phenylalanine, the CDR3 has 15 residues. The entry retains the CDR3 DNA only, 45 bases that are in frame from base 1. The germline V gene encodes CDR1 SGHKS and CDR2 YYEKEE (reference sequence). The trim is 4 bases for V and 8 bases for J, with a gap of 21 bases between the germline ends. Participants were included only if at least one PBMC sample before ART initiation and at least two post-ART samples were available. Every participant with HIV received treatment in the United States of America. Before DNA extraction, cryopreserved samples containing about 0.95-10 million PBMC were thawed and washed. At the time of the earliest PBMC sample, participants with HIV were aged between roughly 20 and 55 years. PBMC samples from each participant spanned 1-4 timepoints before ART initiation and 2-8 timepoints after ART initiation, with a median of 7 samples. For every participant, serial HIV viral load, CD4+ T-cell count, ART history and demographic data were obtained. Using a Qiagen kit on a QIAcube, genomic DNA was extracted from unsorted PBMC, with samples processed in batches of 12.

The investigation overall reported the following: The repertoire was dominated across all time points by expanded TRB clones identified before ART initiation, although this dominance was seen to fluctuate and to decrease in many PLHIV after ART. Since PBMC availability was limited, sequencing covered only the TCR beta chain, with no alpha chain pairing. Samples dated from about 2003 to 2018, and the ART regimens used may be less effective than current ones. Because pre-ART samples had limited cell numbers, unsorted PBMC were profiled rather than sorted CD4+ and CD8+ T cells. ART initiation was associated with a significant increase in TRB diversity, but diversity stayed significantly below transplant donor controls even after long-term ART. CDR3 length ranges in HIV repertoires were narrower than in controls, and network structure suggested an antigen-experienced repertoire with only a slight naive shift after ART. Inferences about post-ART repertoire changes were limited because no data were available on ART adherence, viral resistance or therapy changes.

This material consisted of unsorted PBMCs, taken 2.3 years after starting antiretroviral therapy. The chain uses TRBV5-5 and TRBJ1-2; the best D guess is TRBD1, with 5 bases matching. The receptor's source is a woman between 40 and 50 years old with HIV. The sequence in DNA is TGTGCCAGCAGCCAAAGTGGACAACCAAGCTACGGCTACACCTTC. This gives the protein CASSQSGQPSYGYTF. With the rest looked up from the reference TRBV5-5 and TRBJ1-2 genes rather than sequenced, the full variable domain is DAGVTQSPTHLIKTRGQQVTLRCSPISGHKSVSWYQQVLGQGPQFIFQYYEKEERGRGNFPDRFSARQFPNYSSELNVNALLLGDSALYLCASSQSGQPSYGYTFGSGTRLTVV.